This T cell receptor beta chain was recorded in a study of blood T cells in healthy people across ages. This clonotype was detected only a few times. Primed by a sample-barcoded 5' primer and a J-beta primer mix, a second PCR proceeded for roughly 7 to 11 cycles. Every sample produced at least 2.5 million CDR3-containing paired-end reads. TCRdb fed the 5' RACE reads into MiXCR, producing one record per CDR3 protein. The table lists about 970,000 distinct CDR3 sequences, just over 50% of them singletons. The J segment lost 15 bases and the V segment lost 6 bases, leaving 12 bases of the junction unmatched. CDR1 and CDR2 from the germline V gene are MNHEY and SVGEGT. The CDR3 runs to 14 residues.

This receptor was obtained from a woman aged 60-70 years in good health. This chain uses TRBV6-2 or TRBV6-3 with TRBJ2-1; 12 nucleotides align to TRBD2. Sequenced input: blood. CDR3 amino acids: CASSQTSGRSFPFF. CDR3 nucleotides: TGTGCCAGCAGCCAAACTAGCGGGAGGTCGTTCCCGTTCTTC.